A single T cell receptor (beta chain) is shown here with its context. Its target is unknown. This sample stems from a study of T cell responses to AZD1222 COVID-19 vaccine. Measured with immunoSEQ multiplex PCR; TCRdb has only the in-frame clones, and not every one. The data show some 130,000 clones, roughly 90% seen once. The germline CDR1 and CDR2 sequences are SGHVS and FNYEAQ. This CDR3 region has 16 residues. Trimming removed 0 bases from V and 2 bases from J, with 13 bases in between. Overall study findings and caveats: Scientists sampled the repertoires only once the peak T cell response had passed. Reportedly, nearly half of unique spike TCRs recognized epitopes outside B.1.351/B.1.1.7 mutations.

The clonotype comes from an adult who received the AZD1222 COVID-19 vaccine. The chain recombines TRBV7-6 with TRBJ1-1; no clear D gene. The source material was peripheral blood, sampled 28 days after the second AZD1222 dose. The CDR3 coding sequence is TGTGCCAGCAGCTTAGCTCCCGGACGGGTAAACACTGAAGCTTTCTTT. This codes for CASSLAPGRVNTEAFF.